The rows below give T cell receptor beta chains drawn from one sample of a study of blood T cell repertoires in COVID-19. The data were produced by immunoSEQ multiplex PCR, yet TCRdb's version contains in-frame clones alone and is incomplete. The sample includes 250,000 to 300,000 clones, around nine tenths seen only once; the top ten take around 12%. The sample comprised peripheral blood. The source is a woman aged 65 to 85 with COVID-19, enrolled during active disease. The CDR3 runs from the conserved cysteine through the conserved F or W. D genes are given only for firm matches. A clone size is listed for some rows: how often the clone was seen (once, few, many), or a class if it is expanded.

clone size: once; D gene: TRBD1; J gene: TRBJ2-1; V gene: TRBV18; CDR3 protein: CASSTNRGDEQFF
clone size: .; D gene: TRBD1; J gene: TRBJ1-1; V gene: TRBV27; CDR3 protein: CASSFTGGNTEAFF
clone size: .; D gene: TRBD2; J gene: TRBJ2-5; V gene: TRBV10-3; CDR3 protein: CAISELLAGGRETQYF
clone size: .; D gene: TRBD1; J gene: TRBJ2-7; V gene: TRBV7-9; CDR3 protein: CASSFGQGATYEQYF
clone size: .; D gene: .; J gene: TRBJ2-7; V gene: TRBV7-9; CDR3 protein: CASSATRNEQYF
clone size: .; D gene: .; J gene: TRBJ1-2; V gene: TRBV11-2; CDR3 protein: CASSLALLPTNYGYTF
clone size: .; D gene: TRBD1; J gene: TRBJ1-2; V gene: TRBV5-6; CDR3 protein: CASSLGSGGAGGYTF
clone size: once; D gene: .; J gene: TRBJ1-1; V gene: TRBV6-5; CDR3 protein: CASTSADRSEAFF
clone size: .; D gene: TRBD1; J gene: TRBJ2-3; V gene: TRBV27; CDR3 protein: CASKGRGLNTDTQYF
clone size: .; D gene: TRBD1; J gene: TRBJ1-1; V gene: TRBV6-2/TRBV6-3; CDR3 protein: CASSSTETGRSTEAFF
clone size: .; D gene: .; J gene: TRBJ1-1; V gene: TRBV30; CDR3 protein: CAWSVSGQNTEAFF